These 29 T cell receptor beta chains originate from one sample sequenced in a study of molecular identifiers for immune sequencing clone quantification. MiXCR, applied by TCRdb to the PCR reads, yields one record per CDR3 protein. The sample lists around 460,000 distinct CDR3 sequences; roughly 26% were seen once. The specimen was naive CD8+ T cells from blood, with Jurkat cell RNA spiked in. Stated subset: FACS-sorted CD8+CD4-CCR7+CD45RA+ naive T cells. Receptors originate from a human donor in good health. Some libraries in this study had Jurkat cell RNA spiked in.

The chain couples TRBV5-1 to TRBJ1-1; maybe TRBD1 (5 bases). Germline CDR1 SGHRS, CDR2 YFSETQ. This CDR3 contains 14 residues. Trimming pared 6 bases from V and 5 bases from J, leaving 17 bases between. CDR3 in amino acids: CASTLLQGETEAFF. As DNA, the CDR3 is TGCGCCAGCACCCTTCTCCAGGGAGAGACTGAAGCTTTCTTT.

To note about this clonotype: Given a much more abundant clone one base away, this may be a read error. The gene calls are TRBV7-9 and TRBJ1-1, with D perhaps TRBD1 (5 bases). V lost 5 bases, J lost 3 bases, and 16 bases lay in between. This CDR3 has 15 amino acids. Germline V gives CDR1 SEHNR, CDR2 FQNEAQ (reference sequence). The DNA of the CDR3 is TGTGCCAGCAGCCCCAGGGAAGTCATGCACACTGAAGCTTTCTTT. It codes for CASSPREVMHTEAFF.

This clonotype was detected many times. V gene TRBV28 combines with J gene TRBJ2-7; 11 nucleotides line up with TRBD2. Per the germline V gene, CDR1 is MDHEN and CDR2 is SYDVKM. V lost 5 bases and J lost 3; bases outside the gene matches: 6. The CDR3 spans 15 residues. CDR3 nucleotides: TGTGCCAGCAGTCCGTCTGGGACTAGCGGCTACGAGCAGTACTTC. It yields the protein CASSPSGTSGYEQYF. Full variable domain (outside the CDR3, taken from reference TRBV28 and TRBJ2-7): DVKVTQSSRYLVKRTGEKVFLECVQDMDHENMFWYRQDPGLGLRLIYFSYDVKMKEKGDIPEGYSVSREKKERFSLILESASTNQTSMYLCASSPSGTSGYEQYFGPGTRLTVT.

Details on this clonotype: One base away lies a much larger clone, so this may be a sequencing read error. V is TRBV11-2 and J is TRBJ1-1; D gene unclear. This CDR3 has 13 amino acids. Trimming removed 2 bases at V and 4 bases at J, with 8 bases between. Germline V gene data show CDR1 as SGHAT and CDR2 as FQNNGV. The CDR3 DNA is TGTGCCAGCAGCTTATATTACGGCACTGAAGCTTTCTTT. Protein product: CASSLYYGTEAFF.

Many counts were recorded for this clonotype. The chain links TRBV9 to TRBJ2-3, with 8 bases aligning to TRBD2. CDR1 and CDR2 (germline): SGDLS, YYNGEE. The CDR3 covers 14 residues. Trimming took 7 bases from V and 4 from J; bases not matched to a gene: 8. The CDR3 DNA reads TGTGCCAGCGGCCCGGGACTAGTCTCAGATACGCAGTATTTT. Translation: CASGPGLVSDTQYF.

The chain carries TRBV7-9 and TRBJ2-2; the match to TRBD1 covers 7 bases. With 9 bases clipped from V and 3 bases from J, the junction kept 1 base outside the gene matches. CDR3 size: 12 residues. Germline loops: CDR1 SEHNR, CDR2 FQNEAQ (reference sequence). The CDR3 protein is CARTGDTGELFF. Here the CDR3 DNA reads TGTGCCAGAACAGGGGACACCGGGGAGCTGTTTTTT.

This clonotype was picked up many times. V gene TRBV28 combines with J gene TRBJ1-6, with 8 positions matching TRBD1. Germline-derived CDR1 and CDR2 are MDHEN and SYDVKM. After removal of 3 bases from V and 8 bases from J, the junction contained 6 bases not matched to a gene. This CDR3 is 15 amino acids long. The CDR3 here is CASSFPQGAYSPLHF. CDR3 sequence (DNA): TGTGCCAGCAGTTTCCCGCAGGGGGCTTATTCACCCCTCCACTTT.

This clonotype has at least ten counts. The CDR3 DNA sequence: TGTGCCTGGGAACACTCCAGGGGGAAGTTCTTC. Amino acid sequence: CAWEHSRGKFF. J is TRBJ2-1 and V is TRBV30; 7 nucleotides line up with TRBD1. This CDR3 contains 11 residues. J gave up 14 bases and V 5 bases, and 9 bases lay outside the gene matches. Germline V CDR1 and CDR2: GTSNPN, SVGIG (reference sequence).

This clonotype occurred many times. The chain carries TRBV29-1 and TRBJ2-7; no definite D call. V dropped 4 bases and J dropped 0 bases, with 10 bases sitting between them. Germline V CDR1 and CDR2: SQVTM, ANQGSEA. The CDR3 spans 13 residues. Here the CDR3 reads CSVVEENSYEQYF. CDR3 nucleotide sequence: TGCAGCGTTGTCGAGGAAAACTCCTACGAGCAGTACTTC.

This clonotype occurred a few times. The CDR3 bases are TGTGCCAGCAGCTTGGAGCCGGGACAGGGACTAACCTATAATTCACCCCTCCACTTT. As protein: CASSLEPGQGLTYNSPLHF. This chain uses TRBV5-6 with TRBJ1-6, with TRBD1 matching over 9 bases. Unmatched junction bases numbered 9, after V lost 0 bases and J lost 2 bases. The CDR3 is 19 amino acids. Germline CDR1 and CDR2: SGHDT and YYEEEE.

For this clonotype: A read error is likely, as this CDR3 ends without the conserved phenylalanine or tryptophan. The chain links TRBV6-5 to TRBJ2-3, with 7 bases lining up with TRBD1. Germline trimming cut 4 bases from V and 1 base from J; bases unmatched to any gene: 11. CDR3 length: 17 amino acids. Germline-derived CDR1 and CDR2 are MNHEY and SVGAGI. CDR3 loop: CASSSSLTGVRTDTQYS. The CDR3 DNA sequence: TGTGCCAGCAGTTCCAGCCTTACAGGGGTACGCACAGATACGCAGTATTCT.

Turning to this clonotype: A read error is possible here, since a much larger clone lies one base away. V usage is TRBV6-5 and J usage is TRBJ1-1; D remains ambiguous. Germline lookup yields CDR1 MNHEY and CDR2 SVGAGI. The CDR3 consists of 13 residues. The V gene lost 2 bases and the J gene lost 6 bases, with 10 bases spanning the gap. The CDR3 region has the DNA TGTGCCAGCAGTTACGGGAAGGGCTCTGAAGCTTTCTTT. This encodes CASSYGKGSEAFF.

This clonotype has a count of ten or more. The chain combines TRBV12-3 or TRBV12-4 with TRBJ1-5; TRBD1 is a possible D gene (6 bases). The CDR3 runs to 15 residues. The V gene lost 6 bases and the J gene lost 2 bases, with 14 bases spanning the gap. Here the CDR3 DNA reads TGTGCCAGCAGCTCAGGGGAGTTCGGCAATCAGCCCCAGCATTTT. It specifies CASSSGEFGNQPQHF.

This clonotype was observed a few times. This CDR3 is CASSLGFRTGIEKLFF. For the CDR3, the DNA is TGTGCCAGCAGCTTAGGGTTCCGGACAGGGATTGAAAAACTGTTTTTT. V usage is TRBV11-2 and J usage is TRBJ1-4; TRBD1 matches 8 bases. This CDR3 comprises 16 residues. Trimming at V came to 1 base and at J to 7 bases, leaving 8 bases not matched to a gene. Germline V CDR1 and CDR2: SGHAT, FQNNGV. The variable domain in full, with the rest retrieved from reference TRBV11-2 and TRBJ1-4, is EAGVAQSPRYKIIEKRQSVAFWCNPISGHATLYWYQQILGQGPKLLIQFQNNGVVDDSQLPKDRFSAERLKGVDSTLKIQPAKLEDSAVYLCASSLGFRTGIEKLFFGSGTQLSVL.

The chain joins TRBV27 to TRBJ2-3; tentatively, D is TRBD1 or TRBD2 (5 bases each). The V end lost 5 bases, the J end lost 0 bases, and 15 bases lay between the germline ends. The germline V gene has CDR1 MNHEY and CDR2 SMNVEV (reference sequence). The CDR3 sequence is 16 residues long. The chain's CDR3 is CASSIGTRTSTDTQYF. The CDR3 DNA is TGTGCCAGCAGTATTGGGACGAGAACTAGCACAGATACGCAGTATTTT.

The CDR3 nucleotides read TGTGCCAGCAGCCCTACTAGCGAGAGCGGGGAGCTGTTTTTT. Translation gives CASSPTSESGELFF. The chain links TRBV7-9 to TRBJ2-2; 7 bases fit TRBD2. Germline lookup yields CDR1 SEHNR and CDR2 FQNEAQ (reference sequence). The V gene end was trimmed by 5 bases and the J gene end by 7 bases; junction bases not matched to a gene: 7. The CDR3 spans 14 residues.

This clonotype was counted only a few times. The CDR3 here is CASTLNRGSNQPQHF. The CDR3 DNA reads as TGTGCCAGCACCTTGAACAGGGGTAGCAATCAGCCCCAGCATTTT. V usage is TRBV6-6 and J usage is TRBJ1-5; 7 positions agree with TRBD1. Germline loops: CDR1 MNHNY, CDR2 SVGAGI (reference sequence). Trimming removed 7 bases from V and 0 bases from J; junction bases left unmatched: 6. The CDR3 contains 15 residues.

This clonotype was picked up many times. This chain joins TRBV7-2 and TRBJ2-5; D is uncertain. This CDR3 contains 14 residues. Germline assignment: CDR1 SGHTA and CDR2 FQGNSA. V lost 2 bases and J 0 bases, leaving 7 bases between the germline ends. The DNA for the CDR3 is TGTGCCAGCAGCTTACCAGACAACCAAGAGACCCAGTACTTC. Translating it yields CASSLPDNQETQYF. The full variable domain, in which reference TRBV7-2 and TRBJ2-5 provide the parts outside the CDR3, is GAGVSQSPSNKVTEKGKDVELRCDPISGHTALYWYRQSLGQGLEFLIYFQGNSAPDKSGLPSDRFSAERTGGSVSTLTIQRTQQEDSAVYLCASSLPDNQETQYFGPGTRLLVL.

CDR3 DNA sequence: TGCGCCAGCAGCCAAGATCTTGCGGGGGGGCCTGGCGAGACCCAGTACTTC. Protein product: CASSQDLAGGPGETQYF. The gene calls are TRBV4-3 and TRBJ2-5; 9 bases are a match to TRBD2. V was clipped by 0 bases and J by 5 bases; unmatched bases: 10. CDR1 and CDR2 (germline): LGHNA, YSLEER. This CDR3 has 17 amino acids.

The gene calls are TRBV24-1 and TRBJ2-2; 10 bases line up with TRBD2. Germline CDR1 is KGHDR and CDR2 is SFDVKD. Unmatched junction bases numbered 8, after V lost 1 base and J lost 4 bases. This CDR3 has 18 residues. CDR3 sequence reads: CATSDLLAGRPGTGELFF. CDR3 nucleotides: TGTGCCACCAGTGATTTACTAGCGGGAAGGCCTGGCACCGGGGAGCTGTTTTTT.

This chain links TRBV9 with TRBJ2-3, with D maybe TRBD2 (5 bases). V shed 4 bases and J shed 0 bases, with 21 bases lying between them. This CDR3 region has 18 residues. Germline V gene data show CDR1 as SGDLS and CDR2 as YYNGEE. CDR3 in amino acids: CASSLPPSGRGSTDTQYF. DNA of the CDR3: TGTGCCAGCAGCCTCCCCCCCTCGGGGAGAGGAAGCACAGATACGCAGTATTTT.

The chain uses TRBV2 and TRBJ1-5; no clear D gene. Germline V gene lookup returns CDR1 SNHLY and CDR2 FYNNEI. CDR3 length: 14 residues. The CDR3 protein is CSSESGISNQPQHF. The CDR3 DNA sequence: TGTAGCAGCGAGTCGGGGATTAGCAATCAGCCCCAGCATTTT.

This clonotype showed up many times. V is TRBV14 and J is TRBJ2-7; 9 bases agree with TRBD1. Losses at the gene ends were 2 bases for V and 1 base for J; bases not matched to a gene: 3. CDR1 SGHDN and CDR2 FVKESK come from the germline V gene. The CDR3 is 15 residues long. DNA for the CDR3: TGTGCCAGCAGCCAACGGGACAGGGCATCCTACGAGCAGTACTTC. Translation: CASSQRDRASYEQYF.

This chain connects TRBV10-2 to TRBJ2-7; D ambiguous. The V and J ends lost 6 bases and 6 bases respectively, with 15 bases between them. This CDR3 comprises 13 residues. The germline gives CDR1 WSHSY, CDR2 SAAADI. DNA of the CDR3: TGCGCCAGCAGCCCCCGGGCCTGGGCCGAGCAGTACTTC. Amino acids: CASSPRAWAEQYF.

V and J are TRBV13 and TRBJ2-3; D remains ambiguous. The CDR3 has 12 amino acids. The V end lost 6 bases, the J end lost 2 bases, and 6 bases lay between the germline ends. Germline CDR1 reads PRHDT; CDR2 reads FYEKMQ (reference sequence). The CDR3 loop reads CASRSNTDTQYF. The DNA of the CDR3 is TGTGCCAGCAGGTCTAACACAGATACGCAGTATTTT.

This clonotype showed up just a few times. V and J are TRBV6-6 and TRBJ2-1, with 8 bases matching TRBD2. Germline V gene lookup returns CDR1 MNHNY and CDR2 SVGAGI (reference sequence). Losses at the gene ends were 5 bases for V and 4 bases for J; bases not matched to a gene: 7. The CDR3 totals 15 residues. This CDR3 is CASSATSGEYNEQFF. CDR3 bases: TGTGCCAGCAGTGCCACTAGCGGAGAATACAATGAGCAGTTCTTC.

The chain recombines TRBV13 with TRBJ2-3, with D uncertain. Trimming took off 2 bases at V and 2 bases at J, with 20 bases between the two ends. The length of the CDR3 is 18 residues. Germline assignment: CDR1 PRHDT and CDR2 FYEKMQ (reference sequence). The CDR3 region is CASSLRSREADDTDTQYF. The CDR3 DNA is TGTGCCAGCAGCTTAAGGAGCCGCGAAGCCGACGACACAGATACGCAGTATTTT.

The chain links TRBV30 to TRBJ2-7; 10 nucleotides match TRBD1. The V gene's germline CDR1 is GTSNPN and CDR2 SVGIG (reference sequence). V gave up 3 bases and J gave up 6 bases; unmatched junction bases: 8. The CDR3 is 14 amino acids. Written as DNA, the CDR3 is TGTGCCTGGAGCGCGGACAGGGGGGTAGTCGAGCAGTACTTC. Translation: CAWSADRGVVEQYF.

This clonotype was observed a few times. A read error may be the cause here, since a much bigger clone is one base away. V usage is TRBV25-1 and J usage is TRBJ2-6; D gene uncertain. The CDR3 loop spans 15 amino acids. Germline assignment: CDR1 MGHDK and CDR2 SYGVNS. The CDR3 loop reads CASSDRRSRANVLTF. The CDR3 DNA sequence: TGTGCCAGCAGTGACCGGCGCTCTAGGGCCAACGTCCTGACTTTC.